One and the same sample provided the 27 T cell receptor beta chains below, sequenced in a study of blood T cell repertoires in COVID-19. The repertoire was sequenced with immunoSEQ multiplex PCR; TCRdb's copy has only in-frame clones and lacks some. The sample gives approximately 210,000 clones, about 88% of which show up once; roughly 1.7% is in the top ten. The sample consisted of peripheral blood. The receptors stem from a man aged 65 to 79 with acute or convalescent COVID-19.

The V and J genes are TRBV28 and TRBJ2-7; 12 positions agree with TRBD2. Germline V gene lookup returns CDR1 MDHEN and CDR2 SYDVKM. The CDR3 is 17 residues long. Unmatched junction bases numbered 14, after V lost 5 bases and J lost 6 bases. CDR3 sequence (DNA): TGTGCCAGCAGTCCGAAGACTAGCGGGAGAGGGCCAGGCGAGCAGTACTTC. Translated: CASSPKTSGRGPGEQYF.

The chain recombines TRBV7-2 with TRBJ1-6; TRBD1 agrees at 9 bases. The CDR3 loop spans 16 amino acids. From germline, CDR1 is SGHTA and CDR2 FQGNSA. Losses at the gene ends were 1 base for V and 9 bases for J; bases not matched to a gene: 7. CDR3 nucleotide sequence: TGTGCCAGCAGCTTAGAGGAGGGGACAGGGATTTCACCCCTCCACTTT. Encoded protein: CASSLEEGTGISPLHF.

The gene calls are TRBV14 and TRBJ1-2; D is possibly TRBD1 (6 bases). In germline, CDR1 is SGHDN, CDR2 FVKESK. The CDR3 consists of 14 residues. V was cut by 2 bases and J by 8 bases, with 15 bases left in between. The CDR3 loop is CASSQLSTGGGYTF. In nucleotides, the CDR3 is TGTGCCAGCAGCCAACTCTCGACGGGGGGCGGCTACACCTTC.

This chain joins TRBV5-5 and TRBJ2-7; 9 positions match TRBD1. Per germline, CDR1 SGHKS and CDR2 YYEKEE (reference sequence). The CDR3 is made up of 15 amino acids. The V and J ends lost 3 bases and 3 bases, in that order; junction bases with no gene match: 7. This chain's CDR3 is CASSSLQGAGYEQYF. CDR3 sequence (DNA): TGTGCCAGCAGCTCCCTACAGGGGGCGGGCTACGAGCAGTACTTC.

This chain links TRBV28 with TRBJ1-5; 7 bases align to TRBD1. Looked up from germline, CDR1 is MDHEN and CDR2 is SYDVKM. This CDR3 contains 15 residues. The V and J ends lost 6 bases and 0 bases, in that order; junction bases with no gene match: 5. Here the CDR3 DNA reads TGTGCCAGCAGGCCGGACAGGTATAGCAATCAGCCCCAGCATTTT. Amino acid sequence: CASRPDRYSNQPQHF.

The DNA of the CDR3 is TGTGCCAGCAGCTTAGGGCTGGGGGCAAACACCTACGAGCAGTACTTC. This encodes CASSLGLGANTYEQYF. V usage is TRBV11-2 and J usage is TRBJ2-7, with D possibly matching TRBD1 (6 bases). V was clipped by 1 base and J by 2 bases, with 15 bases between them. CDR1 is SGHAT and CDR2 is FQNNGV in the germline V gene. The CDR3 runs 16 residues.

CDR3 region: CASSQDPFGTSGSTNIQYF. CDR3 coding DNA: TGCGCCAGCAGCCAAGATCCTTTTGGGACTAGCGGGAGTACGAACATTCAGTACTTC. This sequence joins TRBV4-1 and TRBJ2-4; 14 bases are shared with TRBD2. The junction had 11 bases not matched to a gene; V was cut back by 0 bases and J by 7 bases. The CDR3 sequence is 19 residues long. Germline values: CDR1 MGHRA, CDR2 YSYEKL.

V and J are TRBV7-2 and TRBJ1-1; 7 bases line up with TRBD1. Germline CDR1 reads SGHTA; CDR2 reads FQGNSA. Unmatched junction bases numbered 4, after V lost 2 bases and J lost 7 bases. The CDR3 sequence is 13 residues long. The CDR3 coding sequence is TGTGCCAGCAGCTTAAAGACAGGGATTGAAGCTTTCTTT. The encoded protein is CASSLKTGIEAFF.

This chain uses TRBV6-5 with TRBJ1-1; D gene uncertain. The CDR3 extends over 15 amino acids. The V gene's germline CDR1 is MNHEY and CDR2 SVGAGI. The V end was cut by 1 base, the J end by 9 bases, with 18 bases between. DNA of the CDR3: TGTGCCAGCAGTTACTTTCCCGGGAGGGAGAAGAAAGCTTTCTTT. Translation: CASSYFPGREKKAFF.

The rearrangement uses TRBV7-3 and TRBJ2-1; no reliable D call. The CDR3 sequence is 13 residues long. In germline, CDR1 is SGHTA, CDR2 FQGTGA. The V and J ends lost 1 base and 4 bases respectively, with 5 bases between them. CDR3 region: CASSLNSYNEQFF. In DNA, the CDR3 is TGTGCCAGCAGCTTAAATAGTTACAATGAGCAGTTCTTC.

This chain connects TRBV3-1 (or the pseudogene TRBV3-2) to TRBJ2-7; 7 nucleotides line up with TRBD2. This CDR3 contains 14 residues. With 4 bases clipped from V and 4 bases from J, the junction kept 7 bases outside the gene matches. The V gene's germline CDR1 is LGHDT and CDR2 YNNKEL (reference sequence). The CDR3 region is CASSPDGGGYEQYF. CDR3 DNA: TGTGCCAGCAGCCCCGATGGGGGGGGTTACGAGCAGTACTTC.

The chain employs TRBV5-4 and TRBJ2-1; 8 nucleotides align to TRBD1. Per the germline V gene, CDR1 is SGHNT and CDR2 is YYREEE (reference sequence). J gave up 12 bases and V 3 bases, and 5 bases lay outside the gene matches. CDR3 size: 12 residues. In nucleotides, the CDR3 is TGTGCCAGCAGCTCGGAGGGGACAGGGCAGTTCTTC. It yields the protein CASSSEGTGQFF.

J is TRBJ1-3 and V is TRBV6-6, with D tentatively TRBD1 (5 bases). From germline, CDR1 is MNHNY and CDR2 SVGAGI (reference sequence). The V end lost 0 bases, the J end lost 2 bases, and 8 bases lay between the germline ends. The CDR3 loop spans 15 amino acids. The CDR3 DNA sequence: TGTGCCAGCAGTTACTCTGGGGCAGCTGGAAACACCATATATTTT. This codes for CASSYSGAAGNTIYF.

As to this clone: Mismatch with germline at one junction end may stem from a read error. V is TRBV9 and J is TRBJ2-1; D remains ambiguous. The CDR3 contains 13 residues. CDR1 and CDR2 (germline): SGDLS, YYNGEE. CDR3 residues: CASSGASHNEQFF. CDR3 bases: TGTGCCAGCAGCGGGGCCTCCCACAATGAGCAGTTCTTC.

The J gene is TRBJ1-1, the V gene TRBV18; 8 bases align to TRBD1. The ends lost 1 base at V and 3 bases at J; junction bases unmatched: 4. Germline CDR1 reads KGHSH; CDR2 reads LQKENI. The CDR3 sequence is 15 residues long. CDR3 amino acids: CASSPLATGDTEAFF. Here the CDR3 DNA reads TGTGCCAGCTCACCACTCGCGACAGGGGACACTGAAGCTTTCTTT.

J is TRBJ1-3 and V is TRBV28; D unclear. The CDR3 spans 15 residues. V lost 5 bases and J lost 4, with 15 bases in between. Germline values: CDR1 MDHEN, CDR2 SYDVKM. The chain's CDR3 is CASSTHSSSGNTIYF. DNA for the CDR3: TGTGCCAGCAGTACCCACAGTTCTTCAGGAAACACCATATATTTT.

The V and J genes are TRBV7-2 and TRBJ1-4; D gene unclear. Per the germline V gene, CDR1 is SGHTA and CDR2 is FQGNSA. The length of the CDR3 is 14 residues. Trimming pared 5 bases from V and 0 bases from J, leaving 7 bases between. CDR3 DNA sequence: TGTGCCAGCAGCCTGAGTGCAACTAATGAAAAACTGTTTTTT. Translating gives CASSLSATNEKLFF. The full variable domain, its missing parts supplied by reference TRBV7-2 and TRBJ1-4, is GAGVSQSPSNKVTEKGKDVELRCDPISGHTALYWYRQSLGQGLEFLIYFQGNSAPDKSGLPSDRFSAERTGGSVSTLTIQRTQQEDSAVYLCASSLSATNEKLFFGSGTQLSVL.

V is TRBV19 and J is TRBJ2-3; D might be TRBD1 (5 bases). Trimming cost V 10 bases and J 1 base, with 15 bases left between them. Germline V gene sequence: CDR1 LNHDA, CDR2 SQIVND (reference sequence). The CDR3 is made up of 14 amino acids. The CDR3 region has the DNA TGTGCCACCGCGATGGGGCTGCGCACAGATACGCAGTATTTT. It is translated as CATAMGLRTDTQYF.

This clone was seen just once. The rearrangement joins TRBV6-5 to TRBJ1-1; unclear D gene. The CDR3 runs 13 residues. Between the trimmed V and J ends, which lost 7 bases and 5 bases, there was a span of 14 bases. Germline CDR1 reads MNHEY; CDR2 reads SVGAGI. The CDR3 protein is CASTEGWRTEAFF. As DNA, the CDR3 is TGTGCCAGCACGGAGGGATGGAGGACTGAAGCTTTCTTT.

This chain connects TRBV6-5 to TRBJ2-7, with TRBD1 identical over 7 bases. The junction had 9 bases not matched to a gene; V was cut back by 2 bases and J by 5 bases. This CDR3 comprises 15 residues. Germline CDR1 is MNHEY and CDR2 is SVGAGI. In DNA form, the CDR3 reads TGTGCCAGCAGTTACGTCAGGGGGAGTGTTAACGAGCAGTACTTC. Amino acid sequence: CASSYVRGSVNEQYF.

This chain uses TRBV5-1 with TRBJ1-4, with D possibly matching TRBD1 (5 bases). Germline V lookup: CDR1 SGHRS, CDR2 YFSETQ. The CDR3 consists of 17 residues. V shed 0 bases and J shed 7 bases, with 19 bases lying between them. CDR3 sequence (DNA): TGCGCCAGCAGCTTGGGGGGCCTTAAGGGGTCGACTGAAAAACTGTTTTTT. Translation: CASSLGGLKGSTEKLFF.

This chain connects TRBV12-3 or TRBV12-4 to TRBJ1-6; D uncertain. The V end lost 6 bases, the J end lost 9 bases, and 12 bases lay between the germline ends. This CDR3 has 13 residues. CDR3 amino acids: CASRSSNGSPLHF. DNA of the CDR3: TGTGCCAGCAGATCCTCTAATGGTTCACCCCTCCACTTT.

The chain uses TRBV7-2 and TRBJ1-2; 8 bases map to TRBD1. CDR3 length: 12 amino acids. After removal of 3 bases from V and 7 bases from J, the junction contained 1 base not matched to a gene. Germline V CDR1 and CDR2: SGHTA, FQGNSA. CDR3 nucleotides: TGTGCCAGCAGCTTGGACAGGGCTGGCTACACCTTC. Amino acid sequence: CASSLDRAGYTF.

The chain joins TRBV6-2 or TRBV6-3 to TRBJ2-3; D gene ambiguous. V was shortened by 1 base and J by 6 bases, with 8 bases between the two germline ends. This CDR3 is 13 amino acids long. Germline V gives CDR1 MNHEY, CDR2 SVGEGT. CDR3 sequence (DNA): TGTGCCAGCAGTTACTACTATGCGGATACGCAGTATTTT. This sequence encodes CASSYYYADTQYF.

This sequence joins TRBV7-8 and TRBJ1-1; D unresolved. CDR3 length: 12 residues. The V gene's germline CDR1 is SGHVS and CDR2 FQNEAQ. V was shortened by 6 bases and J by 11 bases, with 16 bases between the two germline ends. The CDR3 DNA sequence: TGTGCCAGCAGACGACCCCTGGGCTGGGCTTTCTTT. It is translated as CASRRPLGWAFF.

This chain joins TRBV9 and TRBJ2-7, with TRBD2 as a possible D gene (6 bases). CDR1 and CDR2 from the germline V gene are SGDLS and YYNGEE. There are 15 residues in the CDR3. The V end lost 3 bases, the J end lost 6 bases, and 19 bases lay between the germline ends. For the CDR3, the DNA is TGTGCCAGCAGCGGGCACTCCGGACTATCGGGCGAGCAGTACTTC. Residues: CASSGHSGLSGEQYF.

As for this clone: The same CDR3 can be traced to other DNA sequences in this sample. The chain uses TRBV6-2 or TRBV6-3 and TRBJ2-1; 13 bases are a match to TRBD2. J lost 5 bases, V lost 1 base, and 2 bases had no gene match. The V gene's germline CDR1 is MNHEY and CDR2 SVGEGT. The CDR3 is made up of 16 amino acids. CDR3 sequence: CASSYWTSGSNNEQFF. The CDR3 DNA sequence: TGTGCCAGCAGTTACTGGACTAGCGGGAGCAACAATGAGCAGTTCTTC.